The sequence of this T cell receptor (beta chain) was determined in a study of siplizumab effects on memory and regulatory T cells. V lost 5 bases, J lost 4 bases, and 20 bases stayed unmatched. Germline V gene data show CDR1 as SGHTA and CDR2 as FQGTGA. This CDR3 has 19 amino acids. General study points: Alloreactive CD4+ clones that could be mapped were on average about 70% Treg-derived with siplizumab, against 25% to 30% in controls. Naive T cells looked more diverse than memory cells, and they looked like major contributors to the alloresponse.

Comment on this clone: The target antigen is unknown.

TCR templates numbering around 110,000 were assayed per sample. Clones were read by immunoSEQ multiplex PCR, and TCRdb kept only the in-frame ones, dropping some. The sample lists some 90,000 clones, over 80% occurring once. This sequence originates from a human donor in good health. The source material was CD4+ T cells sorted from blood. The chain links TRBV7-3 to TRBJ2-1, with 7 bases that match TRBD2. CDR3: CASSTQPLSGGVVYNEQFF. CDR3 DNA sequence: TGTGCCAGCAGCACCCAACCCCTCTCTGGGGGGGTCGTTTACAATGAGCAGTTCTTC.